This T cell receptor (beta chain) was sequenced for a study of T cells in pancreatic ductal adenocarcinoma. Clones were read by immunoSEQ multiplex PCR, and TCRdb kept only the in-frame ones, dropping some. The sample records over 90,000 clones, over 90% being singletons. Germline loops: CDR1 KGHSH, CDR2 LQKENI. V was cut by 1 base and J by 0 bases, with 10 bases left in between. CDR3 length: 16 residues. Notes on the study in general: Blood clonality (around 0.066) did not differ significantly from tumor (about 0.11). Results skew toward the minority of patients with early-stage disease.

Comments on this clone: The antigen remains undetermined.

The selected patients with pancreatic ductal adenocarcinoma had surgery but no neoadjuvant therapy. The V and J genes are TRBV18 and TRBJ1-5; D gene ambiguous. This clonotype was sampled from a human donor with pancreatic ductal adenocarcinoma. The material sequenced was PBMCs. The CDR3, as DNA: TGTGCCAGCTCACCACAGGGAGGGTATAGCAATCAGCCCCAGCATTTT. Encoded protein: CASSPQGGYSNQPQHF.